These T cell receptor beta chains were read from a single sample in a study of control samples from healthy donors and cancer patients. Only in-frame clones appear in the TCRdb table, and some are missing; sequencing was by immunoSEQ multiplex PCR. The table has around 79,000 clones, under 95% seen once; the top ten hold around 1.3%. The sample was PBMCs. The origin of the receptors is a woman aged 40 to 55 with lung cancer. Each CDR3 is given with its conserved first and last residue. A D gene is named only where the DNA matches it firmly. A row's size may be missing; if present it is once, few, many or a size class.

cdr3_length	v_call	clone_size	d_call	j_call	cdr3_nt	cdr3_aa
15	TRBV5-1	NA	NA	TRBJ1-5	TGCGCCAGCAGCTCGGACGGACAGATCAATCAGCCCCAGCATTTT	CASSSDGQINQPQHF
14	TRBV5-1	once	NA	TRBJ2-1	TGCGCCAGCAGCCCGAGAGGGGCGAGGAATGAGCAGTTCTTC	CASSPRGARNEQFF
15	TRBV18	NA	NA	TRBJ1-4	TGTGCCAGCTCACCAACGAACAGGCTAGGTGAAAAACTGTTTTTT	CASSPTNRLGEKLFF
15	TRBV13	NA	NA	TRBJ1-2	TGTGCCAGCAGCTCCGTTGTAGTTAGGCTCTTTGGCTACACCTTC	CASSSVVVRLFGYTF
15	TRBV12-5	once	TRBD1	TRBJ1-6	TGTGCTAGTGGTTCGACAGGGGAGTGGAGTTCACCCCTCCACTTT	CASGSTGEWSSPLHF
13	TRBV6-6	NA	NA	TRBJ1-2	TGTGCCAGCACTCCAGGTTTCCCCAGTGGCTACACCTTC	CASTPGFPSGYTF
12	TRBV11-1	NA	TRBD1	TRBJ1-2	TGTGCCAGCAGTCGGGACAGCTATGGCTACACCTTC	CASSRDSYGYTF
16	TRBV7-8	NA	TRBD1	TRBJ2-3	TGTGCCAGCAGCTTAAAAGGGGGACAGGGCCCAGATACGCAGTATTTT	CASSLKGGQGPDTQYF
12	TRBV27	NA	NA	TRBJ2-1	TGTGCCAGCAGTTCCCTACAGGGCCCGCAGTTCTTC	CASSSLQGPQFF
15	TRBV2	NA	NA	TRBJ1-1	TGTGCCAGCAGTGAGTCCACTTTCATGAACACTGAAGCTTTCTTT	CASSESTFMNTEAFF
14	TRBV5-1	NA	TRBD1	TRBJ2-2	TGCGCCTCACAACGGACAGGGACGACCGGGGAGCTGTTTTTT	CASQRTGTTGELFF
13	TRBV10-3	once	NA	TRBJ2-3	TGTGCCATCATTAAGGACGGGAGCGATACGCAGTATTTT	CAIIKDGSDTQYF
16	TRBV11-2	NA	NA	TRBJ1-2	TGTGCCAGCAGCTTAGGCTCCCCCGCAGCCTTCTATGGCTACACCTTC	CASSLGSPAAFYGYTF
17	TRBV10-3	NA	TRBD1	TRBJ1-6	TGTGCCATCAGTATTTCCGGGACAGGGTTTGGAAATTCACCCCTCCACTTT	CAISISGTGFGNSPLHF
17	TRBV4-1	NA	TRBD1	TRBJ2-2	TGCGCCAGCAGCCAAGATCAACAGGGGTACCCCACCGGGGAGCTGTTTTTT	CASSQDQQGYPTGELFF
15	TRBV19	NA	TRBD1	TRBJ2-3	TGTGCCAGTAGTGCACGGACAGGGGAAACAGATACGCAGTATTTT	CASSARTGETDTQYF
12	TRBV12-3/TRBV12-4	NA	NA	TRBJ1-1	TGTGCCAGCAGGGCCTCGGGAGCTGAAGCTTTCTTT	CASRASGAEAFF
15	TRBV20-1	NA	NA	TRBJ1-3	TGCAGTGCTAGTGCGGGCAGGGCCGCTGGAAACACCATATATTTT	CSASAGRAAGNTIYF
15	TRBV6-5	NA	TRBD1	TRBJ1-5	TGTGCCAGCAGGCTGCTGGGACAGGAGAATCAGCCCCAGCATTTT	CASRLLGQENQPQHF
15	TRBV2	NA	TRBD1	TRBJ2-7	TGTGCCAGCAGTGAAGTGGGACAGGGCTCCTACGAGCAGTACTTC	CASSEVGQGSYEQYF
13	TRBV12-3/TRBV12-4	NA	NA	TRBJ1-1	TGTGCCAGCAGTTTAAGCCCAAACACTGAAGCTTTCTTT	CASSLSPNTEAFF
12	TRBV27	NA	NA	TRBJ1-6	TGTGCCAGCAGGGAGGGGTTTTCACCCCTCCACTTT	CASREGFSPLHF
13	TRBV2	NA	NA	TRBJ2-5	TGTGCCAGCACTAATCGAGGGGGTGAGACCCAGTACTTC	CASTNRGGETQYF
16	TRBV7-6	NA	TRBD2	TRBJ2-2	TGTGCCAGCAGCTTTAGCGGGGGGCCCACGACCGGGGAGCTGTTTTTT	CASSFSGGPTTGELFF
16	TRBV19	once	NA	TRBJ1-5	TGTGCCAGTATACAGACCCAGGGTCCGAGCAATCAGCCCCAGCATTTT	CASIQTQGPSNQPQHF
14	TRBV9	NA	NA	TRBJ1-3	TGTGCCAGCAGCGCCGGGGCCTTTGGAAACACCATATATTTT	CASSAGAFGNTIYF
16	TRBV5-8	NA	TRBD1	TRBJ1-5	TGTGCCAGCAGCTTGGCTCCTGGACAGGGCCAGCAGCCCCAGCATTTT	CASSLAPGQGQQPQHF
15	TRBV16	NA	NA	TRBJ1-1	TGTGCCAGCAGCCAACGAACCACGCTGAACACTGAAGCTTTCTTT	CASSQRTTLNTEAFF
17	TRBV7-2	NA	TRBD2	TRBJ2-5	TGTGCCAGCAGCTCGCCTATTAGCGGGGGCCTACAAGAGACCCAGTACTTC	CASSSPISGGLQETQYF
14	TRBV30	NA	TRBD1	TRBJ1-1	TGTGCCTGCCCTAGGGGGCAGGGGGGCACTGAAGCTTTCTTT	CACPRGQGGTEAFF
13	TRBV12-3/TRBV12-4	NA	NA	TRBJ2-2	TGTGCCAGCACTCAGACCCGATCCGGGGAGCTGTTTTTT	CASTQTRSGELFF
17	TRBV5-4	once	NA	TRBJ2-6	TGTGCCAGCAGCTTGGGCGGAGGCAGGACTGGGGCCAACGTCCTGACTTTC	CASSLGGGRTGANVLTF